This record concerns one T cell receptor (beta chain) sequence. This entry comes from a study of blood T cell repertoires in COVID-19. Study background: Sites across the United States, Italy and Spain contributed samples from acute and convalescent COVID-19. In each case, the material was cDNA or gDNA derived from T cells, B-cell-depleted T cells, or PBMCs.

Original handling: How many nucleated cells were present was estimated from reference gene primer amplification. Clones were read by immunoSEQ multiplex PCR, and TCRdb kept only the in-frame ones, dropping some. V, J and clone size reflect that table, while D and trimming were determined from the DNA. The sample includes approximately 30,000 clones, roughly nine tenths seen only once; the top ten take about a sixth. The source material was peripheral blood. This receptor was obtained from a human donor with active COVID-19. The donor label of this sample is uncertain.

The CDR3 reads CASSQSGTGGTEAFF. CDR3 DNA: TGTGCCAGCAGTCAGTCCGGGACCGGGGGAACTGAAGCTTTCTTT. V usage is TRBV27 and J usage is TRBJ1-1; possible D gene TRBD1, 5 bases. V was pared by 5 bases and J by 5 bases, with 18 bases between. This CDR3 is 15 amino acids long. Germline CDR1 and CDR2: MNHEY and SMNVEV (reference sequence).